One sample yielded the 14 T cell receptor beta chains listed below, sequenced in a study of blood T cell repertoires in COVID-19. Clones were sequenced by immunoSEQ multiplex PCR, and TCRdb holds only the in-frame ones, with some missing. The sample has 95,000 to 110,000 clones, approximately 80% seen once. Sequenced sample: peripheral blood. The receptors come from a man aged 55 to 70 with acute or convalescent COVID-19.

Turning to this clone: Other nucleotide sequences in the sample specify the same CDR3. As DNA, the CDR3 is TGCGCCAGCAGCTCTGGACAGGGGAACACTGAAGCTTTCTTT. It encodes CASSSGQGNTEAFF. V usage is TRBV5-1 and J usage is TRBJ1-1; 8 nucleotides align to TRBD1. V lost 3 bases to trimming and J lost 1 base; unmatched junction nucleotides: 2. Germline CDR1 reads SGHRS; CDR2 reads YFSETQ. The CDR3 covers 14 residues.

V gene TRBV2 combines with J gene TRBJ2-5; 7 nucleotides align to TRBD1. The CDR3 runs to 14 residues. Germline lookup yields CDR1 SNHLY and CDR2 FYNNEI. V dropped 7 bases and J dropped 4; count of bases not matched to a gene: 9. CDR3 protein: CASTDRVKGETQYF. The CDR3 DNA is TGTGCCAGCACTGACAGGGTGAAAGGAGAGACCCAGTACTTC.

The chain is built from TRBV7-6 and TRBJ1-3; 7 nucleotides match TRBD1. This CDR3 spans 15 amino acids. Per germline, CDR1 SGHVS and CDR2 FNYEAQ. With 5 bases clipped from V and 2 bases from J, the junction kept 6 bases outside the gene matches. CDR3 region: CASSVGTATGNTIYF. Here the CDR3 DNA reads TGTGCCAGCAGCGTCGGGACAGCAACTGGAAACACCATATATTTT.

The chain carries TRBV11-3 and TRBJ2-7; D uncertain. This CDR3 comprises 12 residues. Germline CDR1 reads SGHNT; CDR2 reads YENEEA. V was trimmed by 1 base and J by 7 bases, leaving 8 bases between them. CDR3 in amino acids: CASSLGGREQYF. The CDR3 bases are TGTGCCAGCAGCTTAGGAGGCCGGGAGCAGTACTTC. The full variable domain, with the rest looked up from reference TRBV11-3 and TRBJ2-7, is EAGVVQSPRYKIIEKKQPVAFWCNPISGHNTLYWYLQNLGQGPELLIRYENEEAVDDSQLPKDRFSAERLKGVDSTLKIQPAELGDSAVYLCASSLGGREQYFGPGTRLTVT.

The V gene is TRBV2, the J gene TRBJ2-3; TRBD1 matches at 8 bases. Germline V lookup: CDR1 SNHLY, CDR2 FYNNEI. The CDR3 is 15 amino acids. V shed 3 bases, J shed 3 bases, and the junction held 5 bases outside the gene matches. The DNA of the CDR3 is TGTGCCAGCAGTGAGGAGACAGGGGAAACAGATACGCAGTATTTT. Translating it yields CASSEETGETDTQYF.

J is TRBJ1-5 and V is TRBV28, with 7 bases identical to TRBD1. The germline V gene has CDR1 MDHEN and CDR2 SYDVKM. Trimming at V came to 10 bases and at J to 5 bases, leaving 8 bases not matched to a gene. The CDR3 consists of 13 residues. The DNA of the CDR3 is TGTGCCACCATAAGACAGGGTCATCAGCCCCAGCATTTT. Translated: CATIRQGHQPQHF.

This clone was seen a handful of times. The chain is built from TRBV30 and TRBJ2-1; possible D gene TRBD2, 6 bases. The CDR3 covers 12 residues. V dropped 5 bases and J dropped 6 bases, with 11 bases sitting between them. Germline V CDR1 and CDR2: GTSNPN, SVGIG (reference sequence). The CDR3 sequence: CAWSRDFNEQFF. CDR3 in DNA: TGTGCCTGGTCCCGGGACTTCAATGAGCAGTTCTTC.

The chain couples TRBV9 to TRBJ1-3; D not certain. Germline CDR1 and CDR2: SGDLS and YYNGEE. The CDR3 covers 15 residues. Trimming removed 6 bases at V and 4 bases at J, with 17 bases between. The CDR3 is CASNAAAAPGNTIYF. In nucleotides, the CDR3 is TGTGCCAGCAACGCGGCGGCAGCGCCGGGAAACACCATATATTTT.

The chain has TRBV5-1 and TRBJ1-1, with TRBD1 identical over 8 bases. The length of the CDR3 is 14 residues. Germline assignment: CDR1 SGHRS and CDR2 YFSETQ. V trimming: 2 bases; J trimming: 5 bases; junction bases outside the gene matches: 5. The CDR3 loop is CASSFGQGWTEAFF. The CDR3 DNA sequence: TGCGCCAGCAGCTTCGGACAGGGATGGACTGAAGCTTTCTTT.

The chain joins TRBV7-2 to TRBJ2-1; tentative D call: TRBD2 (5 bases). This CDR3 is built from 13 residues. The germline CDR1 and CDR2 sequences are SGHTA and FQGNSA. V lost 10 bases, J lost 0 bases, and 10 bases lay in between. The CDR3 is CATRGSSYNEQFF. The CDR3 nucleotides read TGTGCCACCCGTGGGAGCTCCTACAATGAGCAGTTCTTC.

V is TRBV12-5 and J is TRBJ1-2; D is perhaps TRBD1 (5 bases). Germline-derived CDR1 and CDR2 are LGHNT and FRNRAP. V was clipped by 3 bases and J by 5 bases, with 7 bases between them. CDR3 length: 12 amino acids. The CDR3 bases are TGTGCTAGTGGTTTCGGGGGTTATGGCTACACCTTC. This codes for CASGFGGYGYTF.

The chain is built from TRBV30 and TRBJ2-2; 8 nucleotides align to TRBD1. Germline loops: CDR1 GTSNPN, CDR2 SVGIG (reference sequence). V lost 3 bases to trimming and J lost 7 bases; unmatched junction nucleotides: 7. The CDR3 has 14 amino acids. CDR3 loop: CAWSSGQGNGELFF. The CDR3 DNA sequence: TGTGCCTGGAGCAGCGGACAGGGTAACGGGGAGCTGTTTTTT.

Only one count was recorded for this clone. The chain employs TRBV6-5 and TRBJ1-2, with D possibly being TRBD1 (5 bases). The length of the CDR3 is 14 residues. Germline V gene sequence: CDR1 MNHEY, CDR2 SVGAGI. The germline V and J ends were trimmed by 2 bases and 4 bases, with 11 bases remaining between them. CDR3 residues: CASSYGQGGYGYTF. DNA of the CDR3: TGTGCCAGCAGTTACGGGCAGGGCGGCTATGGCTACACCTTC.

This chain connects TRBV7-2 to TRBJ1-6; 8 nucleotides match TRBD1. CDR3 length: 18 residues. The J segment lost 4 bases and the V segment lost 3 bases, leaving 11 bases of the junction unmatched. Germline CDR1 SGHTA, CDR2 FQGNSA. CDR3 region: CASSFSPGQVYYNSPLHF. The DNA of the CDR3 is TGTGCCAGCAGCTTTTCACCGGGACAGGTCTATTATAATTCACCCCTCCACTTT.